One sample yielded the 27 T cell receptor beta chains listed below, sequenced in a study of blood T cells in healthy people across ages. A second PCR, run for roughly 7 to 11 cycles, used a sample-barcoded 5' primer plus a J-beta primer mix. TCRdb reanalysed the 5' RACE reads using MiXCR and keeps one entry per CDR3 protein. Counted here are over 550,000 distinct CDR3 sequences, roughly 31% occurring once; the ten biggest clones make up approximately 15%. Specimen: blood. These receptors were obtained from an elderly woman in good health.

This clonotype was detected ten times or more. The rearrangement links TRBV6-1 to TRBJ2-3; the match to TRBD1 covers 7 bases. Germline values: CDR1 MNHNS, CDR2 SASEGT. CDR3 size: 12 residues. V was pared by 5 bases and J by 6 bases, with 2 bases of the junction left unmatched. Written as DNA, the CDR3 is TGTGCCAGCAGTCAACAGGGGGATACGCAGTATTTT. This codes for CASSQQGDTQYF.

This clonotype was seen repeatedly, ten times or more. This chain connects TRBV29-1 to TRBJ1-2; D might be TRBD1 (5 bases). The germline V gene encodes CDR1 SQVTM and CDR2 ANQGSEA. V lost 5 bases and J 4 bases, leaving 17 bases between the germline ends. The CDR3 has 14 residues. The DNA of the CDR3 is TGCAGCGTTTACAACGGTGGGACGGTCTATGGCTACACCTTC. It specifies CSVYNGGTVYGYTF.

On this clonotype: This could be a read error, since a much larger clone is one nucleotide away. The chain recombines TRBV5-1 with TRBJ1-2; D gene ambiguous. Germline loops: CDR1 SGHRS, CDR2 YFSETQ. The CDR3 consists of 13 residues. CDR3 DNA: TGCGCCAGCAGCCTTGACGAGTACTATGGCTGCACCTTC. The encoded protein is CASSLDEYYGCTF.

As for this clonotype: An end of the junction does not agree with germline; a read error may underlie this. The chain couples TRBV27 to TRBJ1-2; 11 nucleotides line up with TRBD1. This CDR3 has 15 amino acids. Per the germline V gene, CDR1 is MNHEY and CDR2 is SMNVEV (reference sequence). CDR3 loop: CAGSPGTGGNYGYTF. CDR3 nucleotides: TGTGCCGGCAGTCCCGGGACAGGGGGGAACTATGGCTACACCTTC.

The chain links TRBV4-1 to TRBJ2-1; a possible D gene is TRBD2 (5 bases). V lost 2 bases and J 3 bases, leaving 14 bases between the germline ends. Germline loops: CDR1 MGHRA, CDR2 YSYEKL. CDR3 length equals 16 residues. The CDR3 coding sequence is TGCGCCAGCAGCCAATCCTGGGCGGAGGACTACAATGAGCAGTTCTTC. This codes for CASSQSWAEDYNEQFF.

J is TRBJ2-4 and V is TRBV18, with a possible D match to TRBD2 (6 bases). The J call may be faulty, since TRBJ2-7 better matches the DNA end. Germline V lookup: CDR1 KGHSH, CDR2 LQKENI. There are 15 residues in the CDR3. CDR3 in amino acids: CASSPRDSAGYEQYF. The DNA for the CDR3 is TGTGCCAGCTCGCCCCGGGACTCTGCGGGCTACGAGCAGTACTTC.

In this sample, this clonotype turned up many times. The rearrangement uses TRBV15 and TRBJ2-7; tentative D call: TRBD2 (7 bases). The V gene lost 1 base and the J gene lost 4 bases, with 11 bases spanning the gap. Germline V gives CDR1 LNHNV, CDR2 YYDKDF (reference sequence). This CDR3 spans 14 amino acids. This CDR3 reads CATSRGGGGYEQYF. CDR3 nucleotide sequence: TGTGCCACCAGCAGAGGCGGGGGCGGTTACGAGCAGTACTTC. The full variable domain, with the rest looked up from reference TRBV15 and TRBJ2-7, is DAMVIQNPRYQVTQFGKPVTLSCSQTLNHNVMYWYQQKSSQAPKLLFHYYDKDFNNEADTPDNFQSRRPNTSFCFLDIRSPGLGDTAMYLCATSRGGGGYEQYFGPGTRLTVT.

This clonotype has a handful of counts. The chain carries TRBV5-4 and TRBJ2-2; TRBD2 matches 7 bases. Per germline, CDR1 SGHNT and CDR2 YYREEE (reference sequence). With 5 bases clipped from V and 4 bases from J, the junction kept 5 bases outside the gene matches. The CDR3 is 14 residues long. CDR3 sequence: CASRLGGGTGELFF. CDR3 bases: TGTGCCAGCAGGCTTGGGGGGGGCACCGGGGAGCTGTTTTTT.

This clonotype appeared many times. A much larger clone differs from this one at a single base, so this may be a read error. This chain joins TRBV5-1 and TRBJ2-1; no definite D call. The J call is doubtful: the DNA matches TRBJ2-7 better. CDR1 is SGHRS, CDR2 YFSETQ, per germline. The CDR3 spans 12 residues. Here the CDR3 reads CASSLNYNEQYF. CDR3 nucleotides: TGCGCCAGCAGCTTGAACTACAATGAGCAGTACTTC.

This clonotype was picked up many times. The chain links TRBV5-1 to TRBJ2-7, with a tentative D call TRBD1 (5 bases). CDR1 is SGHRS, CDR2 YFSETQ, per germline. This CDR3 spans 15 amino acids. The ends were cut back, 3 bases at V and 1 base at J, with 14 bases in the middle. In DNA, the CDR3 is TGCGCCAGCAGCTCGGCAGGGATGGGTTCCTACGAGCAGTACTTC. This translates into CASSSAGMGSYEQYF.

With regard to this clonotype: A clone one base away is much larger, so this may be a read error. The chain couples TRBV6-6 to TRBJ2-7; 10 bases are a match to TRBD1. The CDR3 totals 15 residues. Looked up from germline, CDR1 is MNHNY and CDR2 is SVGAGI (reference sequence). CDR3: CASSITGTGVAERYF. For the CDR3, the DNA is TGTGCCAGCAGTATAACCGGGACAGGGGTTGCCGAGCGGTACTTC.

This clonotype was detected ten times or more. This rearrangement joins TRBV20-1 to TRBJ2-1; 7 bases agree with TRBD2. This CDR3 spans 16 amino acids. Trimming took 3 bases from V and 1 from J; bases not matched to a gene: 9. Germline V lookup: CDR1 DFQATT, CDR2 SNEGSKA (reference sequence). The CDR3 spells CSASMVGGESYNEQFF. The CDR3 DNA sequence: TGCAGTGCTAGTATGGTTGGGGGGGAATCCTACAATGAGCAGTTCTTC.

In the case of this clonotype: This may stem from a read error, because a much larger clone lies one nucleotide away. This chain uses TRBV7-8 with TRBJ2-5; D possibly corresponds to TRBD2 (6 bases). Germline V lookup: CDR1 SGHVS, CDR2 FQNEAQ. Trimming took 4 bases from V and 11 from J, leaving 26 bases between them. This CDR3 region has 16 residues. CDR3 in DNA: TGTGCCAGCAGCTCATCGCGGGGAAGCTCCTACAATGAGCAGTACTTC. Translation gives CASSSSRGSSYNEQYF.

This clonotype was counted ten times or more. This may be a read error, as it is one base from a much larger clone. The chain carries TRBV7-2 and TRBJ2-7, with 7 nucleotides matching TRBD1. With 5 bases clipped from V and 7 bases from J, the junction kept 14 bases outside the gene matches. CDR1 is SGHTA and CDR2 is FQGNSA in the germline V gene. This CDR3 spans 15 amino acids. The CDR3, as DNA: TGTGCCAGCAGCGAACCCGGGACAGCCTACAATGAGCAGTACTTC. It codes for CASSEPGTAYNEQYF.

The chain links TRBV7-2 to TRBJ1-1; D call uncertain. Germline-derived CDR1 and CDR2 are SGHTA and FQGNSA. The germline V and J ends were trimmed by 5 bases and 5 bases, with 15 bases remaining between them. The CDR3 extends over 14 amino acids. The CDR3 spells CASSPKSGKTEAFF. The CDR3 DNA reads TGTGCCAGCAGCCCCAAATCGGGGAAAACTGAAGCTTTCTTT.

As to this clonotype: With a much larger clone just one base away, this may be a read error. The chain has TRBV5-5 and TRBJ2-7; the D gene is possibly TRBD1 (5 bases). CDR1 is SGHKS and CDR2 is YYEKEE in the germline V gene (reference sequence). This CDR3 spans 14 amino acids. V lost 2 bases, J lost 5 bases, and 14 bases lay in between. CDR3 sequence: CASSFSDTFHEQYF. CDR3 bases: TGTGCCAGCAGCTTTTCGGACACATTCCACGAGCAGTACTTC. The variable domain in full, completed from reference TRBV5-5 and TRBJ2-7, reads DAGVTQSPTHLIKTRGQQVTLRCSPISGHKSVSWYQQVLGQGPQFIFQYYEKEERGRGNFPDRFSARQFPNYSSELNVNALLLGDSALYLCASSFSDTFHEQYFGPGTRLTVT.

This clonotype turned up a few times. CDR3 bases: TGTGCCAGCAGTGGGCGATATGGCTACACCTTC. Amino acids: CASSGRYGYTF. The chain recombines TRBV28 with TRBJ1-2; D is undetermined. Germline CDR1 is MDHEN and CDR2 is SYDVKM. With 5 bases removed from V and 5 bases from J, the gap between germline ends came to 6 bases. CDR3 size: 11 residues.

This clonotype has ten or more counts. This chain connects TRBV5-1 to TRBJ1-1, with no clear D. Germline assignment: CDR1 SGHRS and CDR2 YFSETQ. Trimming stripped 4 bases from V and 1 base from J, with 14 bases between. The CDR3 contains 15 residues. CDR3 sequence (DNA): TGCGCCAGCAGCGAGAACCCTTCAGAGAACACTGAAGCTTTCTTT. Its protein is CASSENPSENTEAFF. Combining the CDR3 with reference TRBV5-1 and TRBJ1-1 gives the whole variable domain KAGVTQTPRYLIKTRGQQVTLSCSPISGHRSVSWYQQTPGQGLQFLFEYFSETQRNKGNFPGRFSGRQFSNSRSEMNVSTLELGDSALYLCASSENPSENTEAFFGQGTRLTVV.

Comments on this clonotype: Here the CDR3 omits its conserved ending phenylalanine or tryptophan, so a read error is the likely source. The chain joins TRBV2 to TRBJ1-2; a weak D match, TRBD1 (6 bases). Trimming took 2 bases from V and 4 from J, leaving 11 bases between them. Germline CDR1 and CDR2: SNHLY and FYNNEI. The CDR3 totals 14 residues. The CDR3 loop reads CASSELQGRYGYTI. CDR3 coding DNA: TGTGCCAGCAGTGAATTACAGGGCCGCTATGGCTACACCATC.

This rearrangement joins TRBV7-9 to TRBJ2-7; TRBD2 agrees at 12 bases. V shed 4 bases and J 6 bases; nucleotides not matched to a gene: 7. Germline V CDR1 and CDR2: SEHNR, FQNEAQ (reference sequence). CDR3 length equals 15 residues. The CDR3 sequence is CASSSTTSGSFEQYF. Here the CDR3 DNA reads TGTGCCAGCAGCTCCACGACTAGCGGGAGTTTCGAGCAGTACTTC.

CDR3 loop: CASRLGQGGYSNQPQHF. The CDR3 nucleotides read TGTGCCAGCAGGCTTGGACAGGGAGGGTATAGCAATCAGCCCCAGCATTTT. The rearrangement uses TRBV6-6 and TRBJ1-5; 8 bases line up with TRBD1. V was pared by 6 bases and J by 0 bases, with 10 bases of the junction left unmatched. Germline V gene sequence: CDR1 MNHNY, CDR2 SVGAGI (reference sequence). The CDR3 contains 17 residues.

This clonotype was observed a handful of times. The chain uses TRBV5-5 and TRBJ2-2, with unresolved D. V lost 2 bases and J lost 6, with 8 bases in between. The CDR3 spans 13 residues. In germline, CDR1 is SGHKS, CDR2 YYEKEE (reference sequence). CDR3 DNA sequence: TGTGCCAGCAGCTTCTTGGCGGCCGGGGAGCTGTTTTTT. Encoded protein: CASSFLAAGELFF. The variable domain in full, completed from reference TRBV5-5 and TRBJ2-2, reads DAGVTQSPTHLIKTRGQQVTLRCSPISGHKSVSWYQQVLGQGPQFIFQYYEKEERGRGNFPDRFSARQFPNYSSELNVNALLLGDSALYLCASSFLAAGELFFGEGSRLTVL.

Many counts were recorded for this clonotype. The chain recombines TRBV3-1 with TRBJ1-4, with D hard to call. Trimming pared 4 bases from V and 2 bases from J, leaving 11 bases between. The CDR3 is made up of 15 amino acids. The germline gives CDR1 LGHDT, CDR2 YNNKEL (reference sequence). The CDR3 sequence: CASSLLGSTNEKLFF. The CDR3, as DNA: TGTGCCAGCAGCCTACTCGGGTCCACTAATGAAAAACTGTTTTTT.

In this sample, this clonotype turned up many times. The chain couples TRBV5-1 to TRBJ2-7; D gene uncertain. There are 14 residues in the CDR3. Germline CDR1 SGHRS, CDR2 YFSETQ. Trimming removed 4 bases at V and 3 bases at J, with 14 bases between. This CDR3 reads CASSPSGVDYEQYF. The CDR3 DNA follows: TGCGCCAGCAGCCCGTCAGGTGTGGACTACGAGCAGTACTTC.

This clonotype was found many times. The chain is built from TRBV7-2 and TRBJ1-4, with unresolved D. The CDR3 has 12 residues. CDR1 is SGHTA and CDR2 is FQGNSA in the germline V gene. Trimming shortened V by 5 bases and J by 5 bases, and 6 bases separated the two germline ends. The CDR3 spells CASSRRNEKLFF. Here the CDR3 DNA reads TGTGCCAGCAGCCGACGAAATGAAAAACTGTTTTTT.

The chain has TRBV11-2 and TRBJ2-5, with 14 bases fitting TRBD2. In germline, CDR1 is SGHAT, CDR2 FQNNGV. The CDR3 totals 15 residues. V lost 7 bases, J lost 5 bases, and 6 bases stayed unmatched. This CDR3 is CASKGTSGGRETQYF. The CDR3, as DNA: TGTGCCAGCAAGGGGACTAGCGGGGGACGGGAGACCCAGTACTTC.

Concerning this clonotype: One base away lies a much larger clone, so this may be a sequencing read error. CDR3 sequence: CAGSLEGQSYLTYEQYF. The CDR3 region has the DNA TGTGCCGGCAGCTTAGAAGGACAGAGCTATCTAACCTACGAGCAGTACTTC. V usage is TRBV13 and J usage is TRBJ2-4; tentatively, D is TRBD1 (6 bases). The DNA matches TRBJ2-7 better at its end, which makes the J call doubtful. Germline CDR1 reads PRHDT; CDR2 reads FYEKMQ (reference sequence). The CDR3 extends over 17 amino acids.